Sequencing of this T cell receptor (beta chain) was carried out in a study of blood T cell repertoires in COVID-19. Study-level information: Whether acute or convalescent, the COVID-19 samples came from the United States, Italy and Spain.

As processed by the authors: Estimation of nucleated cell counts was performed using reference gene primer amplification. The data were produced by immunoSEQ multiplex PCR, yet TCRdb's version contains in-frame clones alone and is incomplete. V and J calls and clone size are as listed in that table; D and trimming were resolved from the DNA. This table has some 250,000 clones, roughly 88% appearing once. This CDR3 region has 11 residues. Germline CDR1 SGHRS, CDR2 YFSETQ. V was cut by 4 bases and J by 3 bases, with 5 bases left in between. The source material was peripheral blood. The sequence came from a human donor in a cohort sampled during active COVID-19. V gene TRBV5-1 combines with J gene TRBJ2-7; D is unclear. The CDR3 DNA reads TGCGCCAGCAGCATAGACTACGAGCAGTACTTC. Its protein is CASSIDYEQYF.